This T cell receptor (beta chain) comes out of a study of Graves' ophthalmopathy and Graves' hyperthyroidism. This clonotype was found many times. Aged 18 to 65, the patients with hyperthyroidism had under 2 months' duration and were newly diagnosed. As diagnostic evidence, clinical symptoms, serum thyroxine, TRAb, thyroid ultrasound and orbital computed tomography were relied upon. Germline CDR1 is DFQATT and CDR2 is SNEGSKA (reference sequence). V lost 6 bases, J lost 2 bases, and 9 bases lay in between. The CDR3 runs 12 residues. Investigators amplified TCR beta CDR3 regions from RNA transcripts. An initial RT-PCR round employing HTBI primers preceded a second-round multiplex PCR. TCRdb independently ran MiXCR on the multiplex PCR reads; one entry per CDR3 protein. This sample has roughly 420,000 distinct CDR3 sequences, with roughly 21% found just once.

The receptor's source is a woman under 30 with stable Graves' hyperthyroidism. Sequenced sample: peripheral blood. The chain has TRBV20-1 and TRBJ2-3, with D possibly TRBD2 on 6 matching bases. The CDR3 spells CSALRDTDTQYF. CDR3 bases: TGCAGTGCCTTGCGGGACACAGATACGCAGTATTTT.